Presented here are 32 T cell receptor beta chains from one specimen sequenced in a study of blood T cell repertoires in COVID-19 (dated by TCRdb to 2018 to 2021). The receptor library was made with the immunoSEQ multiplex PCR assay. The table comes from immuneACCESS by way of TCRdb, which keeps in-frame sequences with V and J called. Part of the clones is missing from these tables; in studies checked, under half for an unresolved V gene and the rest for unknown reasons. For this sample there are under 200,000 clones; roughly 91% appear just once. Roughly 6% of the sample lies in the top ten. Sequencing was performed on peripheral blood. The receptors shown here come from a middle-aged man with active or convalescent COVID-19.

The V and J genes are TRBV7-2 and TRBJ2-1; 12 nucleotides line up with TRBD2. Trimming removed 5 bases from V and 3 bases from J; junction bases left unmatched: 8. This CDR3 region has 17 residues. Germline V CDR1 and CDR2: SGHTA, FQGNSA. The CDR3 is CASSGGTSGPNYNEQFF. DNA of the CDR3: TGTGCCAGCAGCGGAGGGACTAGCGGGCCGAACTACAATGAGCAGTTCTTC.

This chain connects TRBV7-8 to TRBJ1-1; 9 bases agree with TRBD1. Germline V gene lookup returns CDR1 SGHVS and CDR2 FQNEAQ. The ends lost 1 base at V and 5 bases at J; junction bases unmatched: 8. The CDR3 spans 16 residues. The CDR3 bases are TGTGCCAGCAGCTTAGTCCAGACAGGGGGGAGGACTGAAGCTTTCTTT. The encoded protein is CASSLVQTGGRTEAFF.

The chain carries TRBV18 and TRBJ1-1; the D gene is possibly TRBD1 (5 bases). Trimming left V 0 bases short and J 7 bases short, with 12 bases between. The CDR3 contains 14 residues. Germline V gene data show CDR1 as KGHSH and CDR2 as LQKENI. The CDR3 coding sequence is TGTGCCAGCTCACCACCAGAACAGGCCAATGAAGCTTTCTTT. Its translation: CASSPPEQANEAFF.

The chain has TRBV5-1 and TRBJ1-3; D possibly corresponds to TRBD1 (5 bases). CDR1 SGHRS and CDR2 YFSETQ come from the germline V gene. CDR3 length equals 15 residues. The V gene lost 0 bases and the J gene lost 2 bases, with 9 bases spanning the gap. The CDR3 sequence: CASSLETAAGNTIYF. CDR3 DNA sequence: TGCGCCAGCAGCTTGGAGACAGCAGCTGGAAACACCATATATTTT.

The V and J genes are TRBV19 and TRBJ1-1; 9 bases match TRBD1. Per the germline V gene, CDR1 is LNHDA and CDR2 is SQIVND (reference sequence). CDR3 length: 14 residues. V shed 7 bases and J 1 base; nucleotides not matched to a gene: 4. CDR3: CASTQQGANTEAFF. As DNA, the CDR3 is TGTGCCAGTACCCAACAGGGGGCGAACACTGAAGCTTTCTTT.

This chain joins TRBV28 and TRBJ1-6, with 7 nucleotides matching TRBD1. CDR3 size: 15 residues. Germline values: CDR1 MDHEN, CDR2 SYDVKM. Trimming took 5 bases from V and 13 from J; bases not matched to a gene: 14. The CDR3 spells CASSILDREESPLHF. The CDR3 DNA reads as TGTGCCAGCAGTATACTCGACAGGGAGGAATCCCCCCTCCACTTT.

V usage is TRBV9 and J usage is TRBJ2-3, with D possibly TRBD2 on 6 matching bases. Trimming shortened V by 3 bases and J by 2 bases, and 13 bases separated the two germline ends. This CDR3 has 15 amino acids. Per the germline V gene, CDR1 is SGDLS and CDR2 is YYNGEE. CDR3 protein: CASSGGLLVTDTQYF. CDR3 DNA sequence: TGTGCCAGCAGCGGGGGACTCTTAGTCACAGATACGCAGTATTTT.

Only a few counts were recorded for this clone. V and J are TRBV6-6 and TRBJ1-2; 12 bases match TRBD1. V shed 5 bases and J 6 bases; nucleotides not matched to a gene: 10. This CDR3 is 16 amino acids long. CDR1 MNHNY and CDR2 SVGAGI come from the germline V gene (reference sequence). The CDR3, as DNA: TGTGCCAGCAGTCCGACCCCGGGACAGGGGGCCGATGGCTACACCTTC. Protein sequence: CASSPTPGQGADGYTF.

In its sample, this clone was seen many times. The chain links TRBV6-2 or TRBV6-3 to TRBJ2-7, with D uncertain. V lost 4 bases and J lost 2, with 15 bases in between. The CDR3 has 15 residues. The germline V gene has CDR1 MNHEY and CDR2 SVGEGT. DNA of the CDR3: TGTGCCAGCAGTTCGTTCGACACCTCGACCTACGAGCAGTACTTC. Its translation: CASSSFDTSTYEQYF.

A single count supports this clone. CDR3 region: CASSYSAGRSEKLFF. The CDR3 DNA sequence: TGTGCCAGCAGTTACTCAGCTGGGAGGAGTGAAAAACTGTTTTTT. The chain uses TRBV6-5 and TRBJ1-4; D gene uncertain. Germline V gene data show CDR1 as MNHEY and CDR2 as SVGAGI. Trimming shortened V by 0 bases and J by 7 bases, and 12 bases separated the two germline ends. The CDR3 has 15 residues.

The chain combines TRBV24-1 with TRBJ1-1, with unresolved D. The CDR3 totals 20 residues. Trimming shortened V by 0 bases and J by 1 base, and 23 bases separated the two germline ends. The germline CDR1 and CDR2 sequences are KGHDR and SFDVKD. The CDR3 region has the DNA TGTGCCACCAGTGATTTGGGTTTGCGATTTGAGGGTTGGACGAACACTGAAGCTTTCTTT. Its protein product is CATSDLGLRFEGWTNTEAFF.

The V call is TRBV7-2, the J call TRBJ2-7, with unresolved D. The CDR3 is 13 residues long. V was cut by 3 bases and J by 4 bases, with 10 bases left in between. Germline V gene sequence: CDR1 SGHTA, CDR2 FQGNSA. The CDR3 coding sequence is TGTGCCAGCAGCTTCGCTAAGTGGTACGAGCAGTACTTC. Residues: CASSFAKWYEQYF.

The chain links TRBV3-1 (or the pseudogene TRBV3-2) to TRBJ2-2; 16 nucleotides line up with TRBD2. Germline V gene sequence: CDR1 LGHDT, CDR2 YNNKEL (reference sequence). This CDR3 has 21 residues. Trimming cost V 1 base and J 7 bases; bases outside gene matches: 15. The CDR3 loop is CASSQGLVPGLAGGRLGELFF. CDR3 nucleotide sequence: TGTGCCAGCAGCCAAGGCTTGGTCCCGGGACTAGCGGGGGGGCGGCTCGGGGAGCTGTTTTTT.

The chain couples TRBV16 to TRBJ1-4; D is uncertain. CDR1 is KGHSY, CDR2 FQNENV, per germline. Trimming took 0 bases from V and 0 from J, leaving 11 bases between them. The CDR3 sequence is 17 residues long. The DNA for the CDR3 is TGTGCCAGCAGCCAATCGCGGTCGGTATCAACTAATGAAAAACTGTTTTTT. It yields the protein CASSQSRSVSTNEKLFF.

This chain's CDR3 is CASSTRAGGAFF. The CDR3 nucleotides are TGTGCCAGCAGTACCCGGGCGGGGGGAGCTTTCTTT. This chain connects TRBV27 to TRBJ1-1, with D possibly matching TRBD1 (5 bases). V lost 5 bases to trimming and J lost 10 bases, with 14 bases between them. The CDR3 is 12 residues long. CDR1 and CDR2 (germline): MNHEY, SMNVEV (reference sequence).

The V and J genes are TRBV28 and TRBJ1-6, with D perhaps TRBD1 (5 bases). Looked up from germline, CDR1 is MDHEN and CDR2 is SYDVKM. This CDR3 is 18 amino acids long. Between the trimmed V and J ends, which lost 7 bases and 0 bases, there was a span of 19 bases. The CDR3 region is CASTRSWGVSSYNSPLHF. The CDR3 DNA reads TGTGCCAGCACCCGCAGCTGGGGCGTCAGCTCCTATAATTCACCCCTCCACTTT.

This chain uses TRBV5-4 with TRBJ2-5, with 9 bases matching TRBD2. This CDR3 is built from 15 residues. The V gene end was trimmed by 0 bases and the J gene end by 8 bases; junction bases not matched to a gene: 8. Germline V gives CDR1 SGHNT, CDR2 YYREEE (reference sequence). CDR3: CASSLGGGGFTTQYF. DNA for the CDR3: TGTGCCAGCAGCTTGGGCGGGGGGGGCTTTACTACCCAGTACTTC.

The chain links TRBV30 to TRBJ1-2, with D tentatively TRBD1 (5 bases). Germline V gene lookup returns CDR1 GTSNPN and CDR2 SVGIG (reference sequence). V was trimmed by 3 bases and J by 5 bases, leaving 16 bases between them. CDR3 length: 14 amino acids. CDR3 nucleotide sequence: TGTGCCTGGAGAGAAGATCTGACAGTGTATGGCTACACCTTC. It encodes CAWREDLTVYGYTF.

The chain recombines TRBV28 with TRBJ1-5; D gene unclear. This CDR3 region has 17 residues. V was trimmed by 4 bases and J by 4 bases, leaving 20 bases between them. Germline V gene data show CDR1 as MDHEN and CDR2 as SYDVKM. The CDR3 here is CASSSLRLISLNQPQHF. The DNA for the CDR3 is TGTGCCAGCAGTTCCCTGAGACTGATCTCTCTTAATCAGCCCCAGCATTTT.

V is TRBV10-3 and J is TRBJ1-1; the match to TRBD1 covers 8 bases. The CDR3 is 13 amino acids. Unmatched junction bases numbered 6, after V lost 6 bases and J lost 6 bases. Germline values: CDR1 ENHRY, CDR2 SYGVKD. The CDR3 is CAIRGLQGAEAFF. In nucleotides, the CDR3 is TGTGCCATCAGGGGGTTACAGGGGGCTGAAGCTTTCTTT.

This chain links TRBV11-2 with TRBJ2-7; possibly TRBD1 for D (6 bases). The CDR3 spans 14 residues. Germline V gives CDR1 SGHAT, CDR2 FQNNGV. V lost 2 bases and J 7 bases, leaving 15 bases between the germline ends. As DNA, the CDR3 is TGTGCCAGCAGCTTAAACAGGGCGACGTGGGAGCAGTACTTC. This gives the protein CASSLNRATWEQYF.

This sequence joins TRBV28 and TRBJ1-2; perhaps TRBD1 as D (6 bases). The CDR3 has 16 amino acids. CDR1 is MDHEN, CDR2 SYDVKM, per germline. V lost 5 bases to trimming and J lost 0 bases, with 16 bases between them. The CDR3 DNA follows: TGTGCCAGCAGTCCACAGGGAGTCCCATCTAACTATGGCTACACCTTC. Protein sequence: CASSPQGVPSNYGYTF.

The chain recombines TRBV4-2 with TRBJ2-3; perhaps TRBD2 as D (5 bases). Trimming took 8 bases from V and 4 from J, leaving 13 bases between them. CDR1 and CDR2 (germline): LGHNA, YNFKEQ. This CDR3 is 13 amino acids long. CDR3 DNA sequence: TGTGCCAGCGGTGGACTTGGGGCAGATACGCAGTATTTT. Translation gives CASGGLGADTQYF.

The J gene is TRBJ1-1, the V gene TRBV5-1, with TRBD1 as a possible D gene (5 bases). Germline-derived CDR1 and CDR2 are SGHRS and YFSETQ. The length of the CDR3 is 14 residues. V lost 4 bases and J lost 1, with 11 bases in between. The CDR3 sequence is CASSGGTQNTEAFF. The CDR3 coding sequence is TGCGCCAGCAGCGGGGGGACCCAGAACACTGAAGCTTTCTTT.

The rearrangement uses TRBV2 and TRBJ2-7; 7 bases are a match to TRBD2. CDR3 size: 15 residues. V shed 0 bases and J 2 bases; nucleotides not matched to a gene: 4. Germline CDR1 reads SNHLY; CDR2 reads FYNNEI. CDR3 amino acids: CASSEAPGGTYEQYF. Written as DNA, the CDR3 is TGTGCCAGCAGTGAAGCGCCGGGGGGTACCTACGAGCAGTACTTC.

This chain connects TRBV28 to TRBJ1-5; D may be TRBD1 (5 bases). Per germline, CDR1 MDHEN and CDR2 SYDVKM. The CDR3 spans 17 residues. V was pared by 1 base and J by 5 bases, with 18 bases between. Here the CDR3 reads CASSLSGTRGFDQPQHF. CDR3 nucleotides: TGTGCCAGCAGTTTATCCGGGACTCGCGGGTTCGATCAGCCCCAGCATTTT. The complete variable domain, with remaining parts taken from reference TRBV28 and TRBJ1-5, reads DVKVTQSSRYLVKRTGEKVFLECVQDMDHENMFWYRQDPGLGLRLIYFSYDVKMKEKGDIPEGYSVSREKKERFSLILESASTNQTSMYLCASSLSGTRGFDQPQHFGDGTRLSIL.

The chain carries TRBV11-2 and TRBJ2-1; weak D call: TRBD2 (5 bases). V shed 1 base and J shed 1 base, with 8 bases lying between them. The length of the CDR3 is 15 residues. Germline CDR1 SGHAT, CDR2 FQNNGV. The CDR3 region has the DNA TGTGCCAGCAGCTTAGGCCTAGCTTCCTACAATGAGCAGTTCTTC. It codes for CASSLGLASYNEQFF.

J is TRBJ1-1 and V is TRBV2, with D maybe TRBD1 (5 bases). CDR3 length: 14 amino acids. V dropped 6 bases and J dropped 0 bases, with 11 bases sitting between them. Looked up from germline, CDR1 is SNHLY and CDR2 is FYNNEI. In DNA form, the CDR3 reads TGTGCCAGCAGCCTCGGACAACTGAACACTGAAGCTTTCTTT. Its translation is CASSLGQLNTEAFF.

This sequence joins TRBV6-5 and TRBJ1-3, with 9 bases identical to TRBD1. Germline loops: CDR1 MNHEY, CDR2 SVGAGI. The J segment lost 4 bases and the V segment lost 6 bases, leaving 4 bases of the junction unmatched. CDR3 length: 14 residues. The CDR3 sequence is CASRGDRAGNTIYF. The DNA for the CDR3 is TGTGCCAGCAGGGGGGACAGGGCCGGAAACACCATATATTTT.

The chain is built from TRBV2 and TRBJ2-1, with 16 bases fitting TRBD2. Germline V CDR1 and CDR2: SNHLY, FYNNEI. Germline trimming cut 6 bases from V and 6 bases from J; bases unmatched to any gene: 2. This CDR3 has 15 amino acids. The chain's CDR3 is CASRGTSGGANEQFF. The CDR3 region has the DNA TGTGCCAGCAGAGGGACTAGCGGGGGGGCCAATGAGCAGTTCTTC. The complete variable domain, with remaining parts taken from reference TRBV2 and TRBJ2-1, reads EPEVTQTPSHQVTQMGQEVILRCVPISNHLYFYWYRQILGQKVEFLVSFYNNEISEKSEIFDDQFSVERPDGSNFTLKIRSTKLEDSAMYFCASRGTSGGANEQFFGPGTRLTVL.

This clone was observed a few times. This chain links TRBV27 with TRBJ2-7; 7 bases are shared with TRBD1. CDR3 length: 13 residues. V trimming: 3 bases; J trimming: 3 bases; junction bases outside the gene matches: 2. Germline assignment: CDR1 MNHEY and CDR2 SMNVEV (reference sequence). In DNA form, the CDR3 reads TGTGCCAGCAGTTTGAACAGGGGCTACGAGCAGTACTTC. Protein product: CASSLNRGYEQYF.

V and J are TRBV27 and TRBJ2-1, with TRBD2 matching over 8 bases. V was pared by 5 bases and J by 9 bases, with 12 bases of the junction left unmatched. The CDR3 runs 15 residues. Germline V CDR1 and CDR2: MNHEY, SMNVEV (reference sequence). CDR3 residues: CASSPVLAVLGEQFF. CDR3 DNA: TGTGCCAGCAGTCCTGTACTAGCGGTGTTGGGTGAGCAGTTCTTC.